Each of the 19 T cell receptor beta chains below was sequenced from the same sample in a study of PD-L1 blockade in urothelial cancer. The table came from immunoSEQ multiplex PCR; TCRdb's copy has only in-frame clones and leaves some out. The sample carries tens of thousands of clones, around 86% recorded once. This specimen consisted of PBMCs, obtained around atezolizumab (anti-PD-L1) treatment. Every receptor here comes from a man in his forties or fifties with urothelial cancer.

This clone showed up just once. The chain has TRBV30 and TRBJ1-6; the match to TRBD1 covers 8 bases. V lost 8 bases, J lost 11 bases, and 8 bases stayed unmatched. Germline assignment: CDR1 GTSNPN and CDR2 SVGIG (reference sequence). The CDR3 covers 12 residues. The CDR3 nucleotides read TGTGCCCAGAGACAGGGGCTCGCACCCCTCCACTTT. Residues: CAQRQGLAPLHF. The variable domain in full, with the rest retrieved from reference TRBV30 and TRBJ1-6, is SQTIHQWPATLVQPVGSPLSLECTVEGTSNPNLYWYRQAAGRGLQLLFYSVGIGQISSEVPQNLSASRPQDRQFILSSKKLLLSDSGFYLCAQRQGLAPLHFGNGTRLTVT.

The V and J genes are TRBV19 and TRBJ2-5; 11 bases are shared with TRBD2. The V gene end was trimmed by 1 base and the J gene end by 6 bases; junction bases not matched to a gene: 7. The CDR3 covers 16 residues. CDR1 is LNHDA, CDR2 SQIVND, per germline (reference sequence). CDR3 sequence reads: CASSIGLAGGMKTQYF. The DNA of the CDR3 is TGTGCCAGTAGTATAGGCCTAGCGGGAGGTATGAAGACCCAGTACTTC.

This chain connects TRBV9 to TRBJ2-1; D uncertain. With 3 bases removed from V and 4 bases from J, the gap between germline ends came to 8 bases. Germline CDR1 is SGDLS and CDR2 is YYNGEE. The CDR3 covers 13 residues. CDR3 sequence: CASSADIYNEQFF. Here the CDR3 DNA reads TGTGCCAGCAGCGCCGACATTTACAATGAGCAGTTCTTC. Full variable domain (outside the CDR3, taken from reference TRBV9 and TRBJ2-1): DSGVTQTPKHLITATGQRVTLRCSPRSGDLSVYWYQQSLDQGLQFLIQYYNGEERAKGNILERFSAQQFPDLHSELNLSSLELGDSALYFCASSADIYNEQFFGPGTRLTVL.

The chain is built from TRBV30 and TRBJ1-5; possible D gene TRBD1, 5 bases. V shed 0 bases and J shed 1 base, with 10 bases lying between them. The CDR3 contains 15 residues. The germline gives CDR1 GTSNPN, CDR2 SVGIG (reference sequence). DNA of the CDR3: TGTGCCTGGAGTGTCGGAGACAGAAGCAATCAGCCCCAGCATTTT. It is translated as CAWSVGDRSNQPQHF.

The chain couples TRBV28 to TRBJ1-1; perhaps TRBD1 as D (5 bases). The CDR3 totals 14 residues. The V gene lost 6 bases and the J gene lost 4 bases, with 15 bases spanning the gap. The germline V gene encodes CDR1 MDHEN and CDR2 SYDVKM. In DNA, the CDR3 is TGTGCCAGCAGCTCCTACAGGTGGCCCACTGAAGCTTTCTTT. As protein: CASSSYRWPTEAFF.

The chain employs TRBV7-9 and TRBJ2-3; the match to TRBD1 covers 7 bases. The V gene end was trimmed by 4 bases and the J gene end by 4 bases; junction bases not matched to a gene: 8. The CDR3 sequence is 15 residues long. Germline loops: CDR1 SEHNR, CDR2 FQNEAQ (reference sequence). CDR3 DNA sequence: TGTGCCAGCAGCTCCCGACAGGGCCAGGCAGATACGCAGTATTTT. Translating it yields CASSSRQGQADTQYF.

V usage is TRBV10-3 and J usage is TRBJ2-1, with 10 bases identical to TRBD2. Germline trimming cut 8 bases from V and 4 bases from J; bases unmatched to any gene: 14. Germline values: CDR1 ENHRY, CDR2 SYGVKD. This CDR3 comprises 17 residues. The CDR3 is CAISYSGAGGIYNEQFF. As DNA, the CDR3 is TGTGCCATCTCGTACTCCGGAGCGGGAGGGATTTACAATGAGCAGTTCTTC.

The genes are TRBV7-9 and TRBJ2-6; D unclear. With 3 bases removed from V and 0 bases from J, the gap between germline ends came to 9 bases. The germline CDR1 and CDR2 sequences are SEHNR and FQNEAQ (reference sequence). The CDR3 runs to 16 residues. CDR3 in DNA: TGTGCCAGCAGCTTCGAACAAATCTCTGGGGCCAACGTCCTGACTTTC. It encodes CASSFEQISGANVLTF. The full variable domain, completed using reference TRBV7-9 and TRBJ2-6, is DTGVSQNPRHKITKRGQNVTFRCDPISEHNRLYWYRQTLGQGPEFLTYFQNEAQLEKSRLLSDRFSAERPKGSFSTLEIQRTEQGDSAMYLCASSFEQISGANVLTFGAGSRLTVL.

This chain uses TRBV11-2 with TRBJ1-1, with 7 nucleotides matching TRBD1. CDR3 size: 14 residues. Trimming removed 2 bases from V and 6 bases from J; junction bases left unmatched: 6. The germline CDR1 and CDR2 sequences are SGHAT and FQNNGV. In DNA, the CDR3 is TGTGCCAGCAGCTTAAGGTATCAGGGGGCTGAAGCTTTCTTT. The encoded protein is CASSLRYQGAEAFF.

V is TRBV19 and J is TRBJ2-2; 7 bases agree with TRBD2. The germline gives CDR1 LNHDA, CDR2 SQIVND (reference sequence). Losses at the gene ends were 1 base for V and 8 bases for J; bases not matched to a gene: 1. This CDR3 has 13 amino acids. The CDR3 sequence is CASSIAAGGELFF. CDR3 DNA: TGTGCCAGTAGTATAGCAGCGGGAGGGGAGCTGTTTTTT.

CDR3 coding DNA: TGTGCCAGCAGCTTAGACTTAATCGGGACAGGGGAGCTGTTTTTT. The encoded protein is CASSLDLIGTGELFF. V gene TRBV7-2 combines with J gene TRBJ2-2; the D gene is possibly TRBD1 (6 bases). The germline V and J ends were trimmed by 1 base and 8 bases, with 14 bases remaining between them. CDR1 and CDR2 from the germline V gene are SGHTA and FQGNSA. CDR3 length equals 15 residues.

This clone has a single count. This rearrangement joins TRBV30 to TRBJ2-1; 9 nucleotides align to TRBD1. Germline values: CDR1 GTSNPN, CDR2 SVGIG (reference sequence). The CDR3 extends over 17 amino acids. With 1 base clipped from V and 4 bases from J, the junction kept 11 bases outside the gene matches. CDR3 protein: CAWSGDREKAVYNEQFF. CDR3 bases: TGTGCCTGGAGTGGGGACAGGGAAAAAGCGGTTTACAATGAGCAGTTCTTC.

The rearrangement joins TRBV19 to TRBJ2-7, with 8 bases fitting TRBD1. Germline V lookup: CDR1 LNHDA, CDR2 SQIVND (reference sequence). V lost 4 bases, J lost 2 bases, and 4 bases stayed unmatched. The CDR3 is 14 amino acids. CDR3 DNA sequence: TGTGCCAGTAGTAGCGACAGGGGAGCCTACGAGCAGTACTTC. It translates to CASSSDRGAYEQYF.

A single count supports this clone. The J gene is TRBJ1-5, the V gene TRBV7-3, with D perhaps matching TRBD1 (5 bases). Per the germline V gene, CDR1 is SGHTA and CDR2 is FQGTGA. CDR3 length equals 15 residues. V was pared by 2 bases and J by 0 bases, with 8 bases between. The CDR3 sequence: CASSLGQGSNQPQHF. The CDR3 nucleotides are TGTGCCAGCAGCTTAGGCCAGGGTAGCAATCAGCCCCAGCATTTT.

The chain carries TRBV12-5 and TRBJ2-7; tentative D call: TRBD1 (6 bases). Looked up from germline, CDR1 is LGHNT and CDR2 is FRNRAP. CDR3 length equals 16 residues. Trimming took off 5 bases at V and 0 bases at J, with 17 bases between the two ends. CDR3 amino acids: CASGHPETGDSYEQYF. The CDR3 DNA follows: TGTGCTAGTGGTCATCCGGAGACAGGAGACTCCTACGAGCAGTACTTC.

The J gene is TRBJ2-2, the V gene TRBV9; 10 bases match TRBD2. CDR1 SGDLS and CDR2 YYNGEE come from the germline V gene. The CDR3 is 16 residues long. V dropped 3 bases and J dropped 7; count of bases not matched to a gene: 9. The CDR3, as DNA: TGTGCCAGCAGCGCCAGCGGGAGGGGGGTAGACGGGGAGCTGTTTTTT. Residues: CASSASGRGVDGELFF.

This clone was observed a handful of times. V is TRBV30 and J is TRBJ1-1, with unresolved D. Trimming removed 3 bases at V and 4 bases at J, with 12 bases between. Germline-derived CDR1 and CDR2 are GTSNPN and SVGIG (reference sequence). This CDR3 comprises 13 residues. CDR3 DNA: TGTGCCTGGAGCCTATATGCAGGCACTGAAGCTTTCTTT. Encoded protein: CAWSLYAGTEAFF.

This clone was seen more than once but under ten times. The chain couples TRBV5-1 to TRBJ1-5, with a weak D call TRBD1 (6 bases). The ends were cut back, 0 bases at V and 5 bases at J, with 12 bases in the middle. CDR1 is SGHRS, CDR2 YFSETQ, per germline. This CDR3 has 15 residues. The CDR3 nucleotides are TGCGCCAGCAGCTTGGGCCCCAACAGGGATCAGCCCCAGCATTTT. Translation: CASSLGPNRDQPQHF. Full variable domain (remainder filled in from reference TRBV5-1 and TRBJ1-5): KAGVTQTPRYLIKTRGQQVTLSCSPISGHRSVSWYQQTPGQGLQFLFEYFSETQRNKGNFPGRFSGRQFSNSRSEMNVSTLELGDSALYLCASSLGPNRDQPQHFGDGTRLSIL.

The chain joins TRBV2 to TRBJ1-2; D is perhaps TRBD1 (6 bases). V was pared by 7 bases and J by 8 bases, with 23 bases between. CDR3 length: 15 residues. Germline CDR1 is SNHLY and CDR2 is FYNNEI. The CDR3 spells CASTLASLTGWGYTF. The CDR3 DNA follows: TGTGCCAGCACCCTAGCCTCTTTAACAGGGTGGGGCTACACCTTC.